The source of this T cell receptor (beta chain) is a study of blood T cell repertoires in COVID-19. Everyone who took part was 18 to 89 years old, and they came from 24 US areas. The study assigned cohorts using participant-reported clinical history. V gave up 4 bases and J gave up 10 bases, with 12 bases separating them. Germline CDR1 reads SEHNR; CDR2 reads FQNEAQ (reference sequence). CDR3 length: 12 amino acids. Using immunoSEQ multiplex PCR, the repertoire was profiled, and TCRdb retains in-frame clones only, with some absent. The sample lists some 320,000 clones; 90% were seen once. Input material: PBMCs or T cells enriched from blood (not recorded which). This TCR was sampled from a man aged 55 to 69 who had recovered from COVID-19. The chain recombines TRBV7-9 with TRBJ2-3, with D tentatively TRBD2 (6 bases). The CDR3 sequence: CASSSGVGSQYF. The CDR3, as DNA: TGTGCCAGCAGCTCGGGGGTGGGCTCGCAGTATTTT.